This T cell receptor (beta chain) derives from a study of Ad26.COV2.S vaccination and SARS-CoV-2 variants. Background on the study: Each vaccinee took Ad26.COV2.S intramuscularly, once or twice 56 days apart.

Worth noting for this clone: Its target is not known.

Treatment of the sample: 19 received Ad26.COV2.S at low or high dose, single or two shots; a few received placebo; per-sample allocation not given. Material that was analyzed had been drawn on day 63 after the first vaccine or placebo injection. The CDR3 runs to 14 residues. Germline CDR1 is SGHRS and CDR2 is YFSETQ. V was pared by 0 bases and J by 11 bases, with 5 bases of the junction left unmatched. Study-wide points: Breadth measured for non-spike TCRs was similar across vaccine and placebo recipients. Measurements of TCR breadth and depth may have given underestimates of the total T cell responses.

TCRdb's table, derived via immunoSEQ multiplex PCR, lists solely in-frame clones and lacks some. The sample has 300,000 to 350,000 clones, around 81% seen once; the top ten hold 2% to 2.5%. This clonotype was sampled from a person aged 18-65 years who received the Ad26.COV2.S COVID-19 vaccine or a placebo. The sequencing used peripheral blood, collected in a trial of Ad26.COV2.S vaccine versus placebo. The chain combines TRBV5-1 with TRBJ2-5; TRBD2 aligns across 12 bases. In DNA, the CDR3 is TGCGCCAGCAGCTTGGCAACTAGCGGGGGGCCGCAGTACTTC. This gives the protein CASSLATSGGPQYF.